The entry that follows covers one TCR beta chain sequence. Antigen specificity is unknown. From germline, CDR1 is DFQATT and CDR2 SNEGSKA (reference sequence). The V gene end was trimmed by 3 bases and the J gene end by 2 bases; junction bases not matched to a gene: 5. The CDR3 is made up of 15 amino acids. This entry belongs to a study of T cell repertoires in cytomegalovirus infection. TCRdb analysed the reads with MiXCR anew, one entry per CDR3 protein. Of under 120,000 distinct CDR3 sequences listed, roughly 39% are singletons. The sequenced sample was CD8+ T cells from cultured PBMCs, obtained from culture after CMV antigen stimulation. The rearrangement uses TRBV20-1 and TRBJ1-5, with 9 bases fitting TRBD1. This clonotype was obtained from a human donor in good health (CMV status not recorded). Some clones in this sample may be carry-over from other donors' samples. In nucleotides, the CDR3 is TGCAGTGCTAGCCGGACAGGGGAGCGCAATCAGCCCCAGCATTTT. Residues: CSASRTGERNQPQHF.